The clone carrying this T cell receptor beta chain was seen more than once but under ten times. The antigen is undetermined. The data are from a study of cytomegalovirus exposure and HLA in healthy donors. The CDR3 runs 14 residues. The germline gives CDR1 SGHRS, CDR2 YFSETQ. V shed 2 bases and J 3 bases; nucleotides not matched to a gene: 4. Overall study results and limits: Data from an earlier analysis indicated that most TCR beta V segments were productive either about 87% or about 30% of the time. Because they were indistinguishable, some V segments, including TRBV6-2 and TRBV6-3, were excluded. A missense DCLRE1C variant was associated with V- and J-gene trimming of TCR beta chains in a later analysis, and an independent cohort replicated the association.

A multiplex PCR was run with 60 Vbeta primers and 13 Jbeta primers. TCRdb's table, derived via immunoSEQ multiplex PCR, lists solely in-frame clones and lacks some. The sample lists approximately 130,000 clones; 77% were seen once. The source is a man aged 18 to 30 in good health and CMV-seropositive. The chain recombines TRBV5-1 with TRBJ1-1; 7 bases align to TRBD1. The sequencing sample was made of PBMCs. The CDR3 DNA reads TGCGCCAGCAGCTTAGACAGGGCGGACACTGAAGCTTTCTTT. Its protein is CASSLDRADTEAFF. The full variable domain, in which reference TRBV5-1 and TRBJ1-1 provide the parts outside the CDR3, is KAGVTQTPRYLIKTRGQQVTLSCSPISGHRSVSWYQQTPGQGLQFLFEYFSETQRNKGNFPGRFSGRQFSNSRSEMNVSTLELGDSALYLCASSLDRADTEAFFGQGTRLTVV.